Sequencing of this T cell receptor beta chain was carried out in a study of blood T cell repertoires in COVID-19. Study-level background: From the United States, Italy and Spain came samples of acute and convalescent COVID-19. The analysed material was cDNA or gDNA that came from T cells, B-cell-depleted T cells, or PBMCs.

In the original processing: Estimates of nucleated cell counts were drawn from the amplification of reference gene primers. Assay: immunoSEQ multiplex PCR; the TCRdb copy retains only in-frame clones and omits some. Clone size and V and J calls were adopted from that table, with D and trimming inferred from the DNA. The table shows 250,000 to 350,000 clones, with around nine tenths occurring only once. With 2 bases removed from V and 0 bases from J, the gap between germline ends came to 5 bases. Germline V lookup: CDR1 MGHRA, CDR2 YSYEKL. The CDR3 loop spans 14 amino acids. The V gene is TRBV4-1, the J gene TRBJ2-4; no definite D call. The sequencing sample was made of peripheral blood. This sequence was found in a woman aged 55-70 years with acute or convalescent COVID-19. Written as DNA, the CDR3 is TGCGCCAGCAGCCAAACAGCAGCCAAAAACATTCAGTACTTC. This sequence encodes CASSQTAAKNIQYF.